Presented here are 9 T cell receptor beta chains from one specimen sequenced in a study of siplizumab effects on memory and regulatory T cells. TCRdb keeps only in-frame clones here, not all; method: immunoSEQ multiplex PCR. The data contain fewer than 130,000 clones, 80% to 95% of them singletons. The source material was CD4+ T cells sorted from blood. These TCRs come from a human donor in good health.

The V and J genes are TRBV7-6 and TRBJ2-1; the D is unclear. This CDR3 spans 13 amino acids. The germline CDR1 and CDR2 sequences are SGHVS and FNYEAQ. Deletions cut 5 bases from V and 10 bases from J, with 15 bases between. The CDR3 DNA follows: TGTGCCAGCAGCCTGAACGAGCGTGGCGAGCAGTTCTTC. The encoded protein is CASSLNERGEQFF.

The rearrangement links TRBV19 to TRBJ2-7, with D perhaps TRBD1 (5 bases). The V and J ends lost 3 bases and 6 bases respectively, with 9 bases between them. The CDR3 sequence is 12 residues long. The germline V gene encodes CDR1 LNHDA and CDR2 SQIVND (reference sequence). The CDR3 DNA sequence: TGTGCCAGTAGTATCAGGGTGGGCGAGCAGTACTTC. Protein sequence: CASSIRVGEQYF.

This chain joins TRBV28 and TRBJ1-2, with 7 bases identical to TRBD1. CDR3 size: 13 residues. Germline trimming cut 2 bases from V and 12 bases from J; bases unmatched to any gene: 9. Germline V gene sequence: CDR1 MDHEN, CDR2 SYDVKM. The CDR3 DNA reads TGTGCCAGCAGTTTAGGTGGGACAGCTGCCGACACCTTC. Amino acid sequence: CASSLGGTAADTF.

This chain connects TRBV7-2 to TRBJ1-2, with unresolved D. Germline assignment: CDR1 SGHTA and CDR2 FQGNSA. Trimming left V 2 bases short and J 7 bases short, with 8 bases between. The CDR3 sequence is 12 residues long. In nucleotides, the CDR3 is TGTGCCAGCAGCTTAAGTGTAGGTGGCTACACCTTC. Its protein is CASSLSVGGYTF.

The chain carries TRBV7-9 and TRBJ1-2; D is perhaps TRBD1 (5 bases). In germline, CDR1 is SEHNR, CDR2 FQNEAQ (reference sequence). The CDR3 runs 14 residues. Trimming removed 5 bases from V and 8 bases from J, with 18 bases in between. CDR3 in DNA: TGTGCCAGCAGCCTAGGTGGAACAGGTTGGGGCTACACCTTC. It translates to CASSLGGTGWGYTF.

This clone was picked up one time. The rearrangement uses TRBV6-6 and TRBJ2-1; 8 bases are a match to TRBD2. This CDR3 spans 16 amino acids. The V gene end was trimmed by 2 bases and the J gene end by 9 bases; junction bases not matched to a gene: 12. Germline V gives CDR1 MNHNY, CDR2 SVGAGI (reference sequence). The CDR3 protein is CASSYIYLAGSSEQFF. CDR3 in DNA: TGTGCCAGCAGTTACATTTACTTAGCGGGATCGAGTGAGCAGTTCTTC.

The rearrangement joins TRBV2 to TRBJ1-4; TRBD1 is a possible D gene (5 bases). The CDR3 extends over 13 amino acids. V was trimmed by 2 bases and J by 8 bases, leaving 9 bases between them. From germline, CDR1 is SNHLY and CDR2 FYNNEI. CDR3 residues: CASSEYRGEKLFF. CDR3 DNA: TGTGCCAGCAGTGAATACCGGGGCGAAAAACTGTTTTTT.

The CDR3 DNA sequence: TGTGCCAGCAGCTTAGATGGGGCAACTAATGAAAAACTGTTTTTT. Protein product: CASSLDGATNEKLFF. The chain combines TRBV7-9 with TRBJ1-4; no definite D call. The CDR3 totals 15 residues. The germline V gene has CDR1 SEHNR and CDR2 FQNEAQ (reference sequence). The germline V and J ends were trimmed by 1 base and 0 bases, with 6 bases remaining between them.

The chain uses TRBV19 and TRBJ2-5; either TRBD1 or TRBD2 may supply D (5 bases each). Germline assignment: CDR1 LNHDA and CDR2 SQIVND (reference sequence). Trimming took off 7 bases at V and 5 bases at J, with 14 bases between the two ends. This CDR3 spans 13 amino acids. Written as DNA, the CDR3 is TGTGCCAGTACCCCGCCGGGGACGGAGACCCAGTACTTC. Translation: CASTPPGTETQYF.